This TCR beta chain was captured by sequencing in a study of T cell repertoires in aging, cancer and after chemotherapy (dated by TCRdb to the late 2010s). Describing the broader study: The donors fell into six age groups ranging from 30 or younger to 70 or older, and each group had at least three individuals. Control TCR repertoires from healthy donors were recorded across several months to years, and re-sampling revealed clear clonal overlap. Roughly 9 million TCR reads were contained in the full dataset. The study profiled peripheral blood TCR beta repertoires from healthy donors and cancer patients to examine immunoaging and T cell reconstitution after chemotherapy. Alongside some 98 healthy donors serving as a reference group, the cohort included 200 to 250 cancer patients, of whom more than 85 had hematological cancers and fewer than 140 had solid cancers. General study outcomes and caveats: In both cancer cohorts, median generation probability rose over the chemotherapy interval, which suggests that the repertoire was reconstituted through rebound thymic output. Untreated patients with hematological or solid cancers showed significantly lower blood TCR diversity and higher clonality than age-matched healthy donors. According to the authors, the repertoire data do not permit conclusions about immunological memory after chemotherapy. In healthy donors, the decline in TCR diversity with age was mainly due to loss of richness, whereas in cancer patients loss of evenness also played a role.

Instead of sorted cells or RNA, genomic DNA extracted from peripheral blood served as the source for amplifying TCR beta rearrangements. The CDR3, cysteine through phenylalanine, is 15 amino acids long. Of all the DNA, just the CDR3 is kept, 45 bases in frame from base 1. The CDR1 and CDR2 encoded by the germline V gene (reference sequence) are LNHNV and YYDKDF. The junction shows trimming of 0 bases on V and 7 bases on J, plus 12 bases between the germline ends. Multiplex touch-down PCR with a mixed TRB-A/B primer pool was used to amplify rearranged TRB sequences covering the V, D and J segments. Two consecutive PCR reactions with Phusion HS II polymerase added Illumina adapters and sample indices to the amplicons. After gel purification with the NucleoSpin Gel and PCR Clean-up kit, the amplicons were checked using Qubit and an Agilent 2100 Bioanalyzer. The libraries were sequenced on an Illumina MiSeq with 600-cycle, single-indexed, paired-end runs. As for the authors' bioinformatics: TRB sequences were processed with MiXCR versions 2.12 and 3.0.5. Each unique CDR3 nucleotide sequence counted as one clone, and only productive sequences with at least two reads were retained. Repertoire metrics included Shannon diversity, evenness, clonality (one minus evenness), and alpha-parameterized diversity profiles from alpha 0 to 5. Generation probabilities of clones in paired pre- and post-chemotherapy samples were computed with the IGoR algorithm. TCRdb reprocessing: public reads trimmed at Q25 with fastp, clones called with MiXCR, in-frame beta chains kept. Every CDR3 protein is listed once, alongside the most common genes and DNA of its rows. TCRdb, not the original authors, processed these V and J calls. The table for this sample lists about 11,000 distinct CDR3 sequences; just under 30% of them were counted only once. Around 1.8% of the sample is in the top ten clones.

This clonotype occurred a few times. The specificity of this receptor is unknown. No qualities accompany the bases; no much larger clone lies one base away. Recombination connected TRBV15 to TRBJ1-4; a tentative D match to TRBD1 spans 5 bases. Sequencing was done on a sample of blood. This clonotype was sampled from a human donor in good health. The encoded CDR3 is CATSREVGPGEKLFF. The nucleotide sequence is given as TGTGCCACCAGCAGAGAGGTGGGGCCGGGTGAAAAACTGTTTTTT. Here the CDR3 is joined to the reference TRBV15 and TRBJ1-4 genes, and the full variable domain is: DAMVIQNPRYQVTQFGKPVTLSCSQTLNHNVMYWYQQKSSQAPKLLFHYYDKDFNNEADTPDNFQSRRPNTSFCFLDIRSPGLGDTAMYLCATSREVGPGEKLFFGSGTQLSVL.